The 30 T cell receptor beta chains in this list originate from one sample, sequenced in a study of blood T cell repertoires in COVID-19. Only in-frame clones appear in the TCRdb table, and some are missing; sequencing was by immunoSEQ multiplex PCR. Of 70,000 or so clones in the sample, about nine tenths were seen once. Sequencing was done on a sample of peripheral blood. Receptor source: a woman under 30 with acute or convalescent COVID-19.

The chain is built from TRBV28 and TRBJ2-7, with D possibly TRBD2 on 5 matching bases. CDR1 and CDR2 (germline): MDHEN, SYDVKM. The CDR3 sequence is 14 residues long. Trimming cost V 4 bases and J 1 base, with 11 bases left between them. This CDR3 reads CASSSPGGSYEQYF. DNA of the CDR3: TGTGCCAGCAGTTCACCCGGCGGGTCCTACGAGCAGTACTTC.

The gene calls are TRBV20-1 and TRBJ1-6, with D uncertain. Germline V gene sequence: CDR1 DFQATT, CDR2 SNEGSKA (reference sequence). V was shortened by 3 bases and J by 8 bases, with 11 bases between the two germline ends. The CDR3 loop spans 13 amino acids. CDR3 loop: CSASRSRDSPLHF. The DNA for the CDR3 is TGCAGTGCTAGTCGCTCCCGGGATTCACCCCTCCACTTT.

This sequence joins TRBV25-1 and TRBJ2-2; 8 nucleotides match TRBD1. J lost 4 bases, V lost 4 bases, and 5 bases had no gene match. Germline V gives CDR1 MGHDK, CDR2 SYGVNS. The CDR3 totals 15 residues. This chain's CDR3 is CASSGQGAGTGELFF. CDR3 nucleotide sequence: TGTGCCAGCAGTGGCCAGGGGGCCGGCACCGGGGAGCTGTTTTTT. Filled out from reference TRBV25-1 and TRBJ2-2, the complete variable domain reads EADIYQTPRYLVIGTGKKITLECSQTMGHDKMYWYQQDPGMELHLIHYSYGVNSTEKGDLSSESTVSRIRTEHFPLTLESARPSHTSQYLCASSGQGAGTGELFFGEGSRLTVL.

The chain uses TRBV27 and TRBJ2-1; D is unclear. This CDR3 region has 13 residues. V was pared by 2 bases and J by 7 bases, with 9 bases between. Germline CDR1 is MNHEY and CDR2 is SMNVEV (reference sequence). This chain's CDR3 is CASSLVGRNEQFF. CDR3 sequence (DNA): TGTGCCAGCAGTTTAGTCGGCAGGAATGAGCAGTTCTTC.

This chain's CDR3 is CASSQELTDTQYF. The DNA of the CDR3 is TGTGCCAGCAGCCAAGAATTAACAGATACGCAGTATTTT. The chain employs TRBV14 and TRBJ2-3; D is unresolved. The germline V gene has CDR1 SGHDN and CDR2 FVKESK. The V end was cut by 0 bases, the J end by 3 bases, with 4 bases between. This CDR3 spans 13 amino acids.

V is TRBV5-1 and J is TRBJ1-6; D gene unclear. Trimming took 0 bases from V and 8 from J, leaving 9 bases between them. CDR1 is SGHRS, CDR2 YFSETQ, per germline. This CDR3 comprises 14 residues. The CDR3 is CASSLGPGDSPLHF. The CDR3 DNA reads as TGCGCCAGCAGCTTGGGGCCGGGAGATTCACCCCTCCACTTT.

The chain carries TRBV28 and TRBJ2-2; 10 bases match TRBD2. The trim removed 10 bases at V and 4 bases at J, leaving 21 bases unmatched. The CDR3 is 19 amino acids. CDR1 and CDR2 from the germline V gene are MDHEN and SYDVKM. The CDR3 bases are TGTGCCAACACACCCCAGCTGAGCGGGGGGGGGAAGGGCACCGGGGAGCTGTTTTTT. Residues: CANTPQLSGGGKGTGELFF.

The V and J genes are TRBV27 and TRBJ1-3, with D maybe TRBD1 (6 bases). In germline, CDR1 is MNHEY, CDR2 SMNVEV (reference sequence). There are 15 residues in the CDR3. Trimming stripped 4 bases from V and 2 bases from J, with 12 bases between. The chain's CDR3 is CASSSRGRAGNTIYF. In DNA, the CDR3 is TGTGCCAGCAGTTCGAGGGGGAGGGCTGGAAACACCATATATTTT.

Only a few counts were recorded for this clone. The CDR3 loop reads CASSQGGRNSPLHF. CDR3 DNA: TGTGCCAGCAGCCAAGGGGGCCGGAATTCACCCCTCCACTTT. This chain links TRBV3-1 (or the pseudogene TRBV3-2) with TRBJ1-6; possible D gene TRBD1, 5 bases. CDR3 length equals 14 residues. With 1 base removed from V and 7 bases from J, the gap between germline ends came to 8 bases. Looked up from germline, CDR1 is LGHDT and CDR2 is YNNKEL (reference sequence).

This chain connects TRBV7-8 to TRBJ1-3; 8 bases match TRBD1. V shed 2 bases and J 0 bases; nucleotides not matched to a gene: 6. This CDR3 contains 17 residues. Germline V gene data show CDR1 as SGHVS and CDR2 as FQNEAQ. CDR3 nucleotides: TGTGCCAGCAGCTTACGATGGACAGGGAACTCTGGAAACACCATATATTTT. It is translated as CASSLRWTGNSGNTIYF.

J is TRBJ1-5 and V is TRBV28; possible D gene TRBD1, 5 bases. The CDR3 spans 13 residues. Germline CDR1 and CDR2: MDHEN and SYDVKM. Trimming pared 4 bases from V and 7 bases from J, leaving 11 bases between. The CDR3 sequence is CASSWGRGQPQHF. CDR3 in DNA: TGTGCCAGCAGTTGGGGACGGGGGCAGCCCCAGCATTTT.

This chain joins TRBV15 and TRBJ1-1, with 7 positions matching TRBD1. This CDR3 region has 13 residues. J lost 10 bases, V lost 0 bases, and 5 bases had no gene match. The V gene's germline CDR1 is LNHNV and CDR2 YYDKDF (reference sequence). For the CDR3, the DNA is TGTGCCACCAGCAGAGATAAACAGGGGAGAGCTTTCTTT. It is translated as CATSRDKQGRAFF.

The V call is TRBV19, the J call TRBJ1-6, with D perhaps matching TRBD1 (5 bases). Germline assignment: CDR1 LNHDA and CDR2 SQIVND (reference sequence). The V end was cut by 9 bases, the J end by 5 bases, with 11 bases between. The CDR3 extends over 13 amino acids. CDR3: CASRQPNNSPLHF. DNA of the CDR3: TGTGCCAGCCGACAGCCTAATAATTCACCCCTCCACTTT.

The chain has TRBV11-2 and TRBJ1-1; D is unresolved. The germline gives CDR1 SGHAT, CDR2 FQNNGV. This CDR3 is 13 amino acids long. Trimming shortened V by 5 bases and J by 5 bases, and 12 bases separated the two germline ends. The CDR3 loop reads CASSGGLGTEAFF. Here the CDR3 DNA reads TGTGCCAGCAGCGGAGGGCTCGGGACTGAAGCTTTCTTT.

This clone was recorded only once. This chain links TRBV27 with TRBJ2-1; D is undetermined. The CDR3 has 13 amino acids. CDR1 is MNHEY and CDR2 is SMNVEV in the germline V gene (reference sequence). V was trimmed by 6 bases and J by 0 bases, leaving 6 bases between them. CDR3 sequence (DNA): TGTGCCAGCAGCTACAGCTCCTACAATGAGCAGTTCTTC. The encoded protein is CASSYSSYNEQFF.

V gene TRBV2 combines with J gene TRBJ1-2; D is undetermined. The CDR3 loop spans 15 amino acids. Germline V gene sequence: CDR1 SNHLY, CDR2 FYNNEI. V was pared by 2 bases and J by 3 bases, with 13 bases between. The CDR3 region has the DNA TGTGCCAGCAGTGAATATGGAGGGAGGGACTATGGCTACACCTTC. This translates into CASSEYGGRDYGYTF.

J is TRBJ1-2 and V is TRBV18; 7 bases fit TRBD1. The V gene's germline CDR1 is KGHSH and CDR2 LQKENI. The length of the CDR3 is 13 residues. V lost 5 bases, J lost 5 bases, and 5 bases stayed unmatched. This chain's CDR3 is CASSLTGTYGYTF. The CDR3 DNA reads TGTGCCAGCTCATTGACAGGGACATATGGCTACACCTTC.

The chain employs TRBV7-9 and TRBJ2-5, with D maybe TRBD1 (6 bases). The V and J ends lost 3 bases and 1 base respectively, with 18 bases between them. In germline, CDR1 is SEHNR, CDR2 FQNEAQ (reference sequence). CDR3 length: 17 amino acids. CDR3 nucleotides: TGTGCCAGCAGCTTGTTTGGTCTGAGGGGGTTCCAAGAGACCCAGTACTTC. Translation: CASSLFGLRGFQETQYF.

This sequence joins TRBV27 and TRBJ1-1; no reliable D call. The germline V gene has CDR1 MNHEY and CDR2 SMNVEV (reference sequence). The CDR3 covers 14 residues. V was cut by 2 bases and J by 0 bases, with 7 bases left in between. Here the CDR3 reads CASSLVAVNTEAFF. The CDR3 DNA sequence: TGTGCCAGCAGTTTAGTGGCAGTGAACACTGAAGCTTTCTTT.

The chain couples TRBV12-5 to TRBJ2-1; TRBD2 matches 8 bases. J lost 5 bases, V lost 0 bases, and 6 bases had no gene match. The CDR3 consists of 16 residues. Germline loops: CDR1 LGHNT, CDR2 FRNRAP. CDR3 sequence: CASGLVISGSHNEQFF. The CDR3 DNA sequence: TGTGCTAGTGGTTTGGTAATAAGCGGGAGTCACAATGAGCAGTTCTTC.

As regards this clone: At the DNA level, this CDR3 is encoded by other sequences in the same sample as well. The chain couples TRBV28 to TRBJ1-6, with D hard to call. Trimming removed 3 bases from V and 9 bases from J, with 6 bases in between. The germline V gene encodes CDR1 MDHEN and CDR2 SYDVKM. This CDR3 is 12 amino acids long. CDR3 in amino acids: CASSFLGSPLHF. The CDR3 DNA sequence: TGTGCCAGCAGTTTTCTCGGTTCACCCCTCCACTTT.

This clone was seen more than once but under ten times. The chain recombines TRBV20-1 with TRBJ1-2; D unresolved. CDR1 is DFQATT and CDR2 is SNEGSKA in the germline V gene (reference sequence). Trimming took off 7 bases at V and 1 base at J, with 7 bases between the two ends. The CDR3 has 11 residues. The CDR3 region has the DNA TGCAGTGGAGCGAATAACTATGGCTACACCTTC. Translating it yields CSGANNYGYTF.

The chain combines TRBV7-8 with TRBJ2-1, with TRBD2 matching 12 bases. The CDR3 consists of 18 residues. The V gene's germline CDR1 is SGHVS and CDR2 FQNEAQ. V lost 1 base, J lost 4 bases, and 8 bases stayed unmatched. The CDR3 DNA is TGTGCCAGCAGCTTAGGCGAACCGGGACTAGCGGGTTACAATGAGCAGTTCTTC. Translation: CASSLGEPGLAGYNEQFF.

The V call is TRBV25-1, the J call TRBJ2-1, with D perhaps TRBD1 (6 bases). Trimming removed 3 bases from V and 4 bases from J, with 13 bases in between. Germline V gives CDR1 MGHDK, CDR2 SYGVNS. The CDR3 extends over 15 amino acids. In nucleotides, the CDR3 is TGTGCCAGCAGTGATTACACAGGGAGTTACAATGAGCAGTTCTTC. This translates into CASSDYTGSYNEQFF.

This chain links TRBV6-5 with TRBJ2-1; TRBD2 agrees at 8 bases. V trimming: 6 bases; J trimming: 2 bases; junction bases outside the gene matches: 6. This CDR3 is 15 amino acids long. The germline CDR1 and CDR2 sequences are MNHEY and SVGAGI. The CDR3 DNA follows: TGTGCCAGCAGCCCACGGGGGGGGACCTACAATGAGCAGTTCTTC. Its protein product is CASSPRGGTYNEQFF.

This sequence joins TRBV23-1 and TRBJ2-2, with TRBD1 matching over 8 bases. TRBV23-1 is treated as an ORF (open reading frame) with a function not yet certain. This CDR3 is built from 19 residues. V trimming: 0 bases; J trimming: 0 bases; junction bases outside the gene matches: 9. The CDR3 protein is CASSQSGGRGRPNTGELFF. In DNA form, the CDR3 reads TGCGCCAGCAGTCAATCGGGAGGCAGGGGGCGACCGAACACCGGGGAGCTGTTTTTT.

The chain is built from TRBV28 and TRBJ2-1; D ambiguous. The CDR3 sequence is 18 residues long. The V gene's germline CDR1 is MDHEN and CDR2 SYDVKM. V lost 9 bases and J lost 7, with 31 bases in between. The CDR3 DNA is TGTGCCAGTAGCCCTAATGGTTTCGCTGTACAAACGCATAATGAGCAGTTCTTC. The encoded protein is CASSPNGFAVQTHNEQFF.

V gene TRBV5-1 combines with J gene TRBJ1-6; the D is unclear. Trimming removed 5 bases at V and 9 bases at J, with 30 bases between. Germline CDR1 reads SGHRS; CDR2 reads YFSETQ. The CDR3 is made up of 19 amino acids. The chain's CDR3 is CASSKSPVPKEGLASPLHF. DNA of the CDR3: TGCGCCAGCAGTAAGTCCCCCGTGCCGAAGGAGGGTCTAGCTTCACCCCTCCACTTT.

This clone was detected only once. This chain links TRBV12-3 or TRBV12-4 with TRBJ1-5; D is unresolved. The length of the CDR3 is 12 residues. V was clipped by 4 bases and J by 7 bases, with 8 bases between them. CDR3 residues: CASSSLAQPQHF. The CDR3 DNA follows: TGTGCCAGCAGTTCGTTAGCGCAGCCCCAGCATTTT.

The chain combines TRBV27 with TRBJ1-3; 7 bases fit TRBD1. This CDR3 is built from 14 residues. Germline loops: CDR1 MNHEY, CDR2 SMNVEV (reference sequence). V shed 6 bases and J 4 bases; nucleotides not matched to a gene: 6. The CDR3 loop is CASSEGAAGNTIYF. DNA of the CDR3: TGTGCCAGCAGCGAGGGGGCAGCCGGAAACACCATATATTTT.